The rows below give T cell receptor beta chains drawn from one sample of a study of blood T cells in healthy people across ages. Each CDR3 protein gets one entry after TCRdb re-called the 5' RACE reads with MiXCR. The table has approximately 1,700,000 distinct CDR3 sequences, 39% seen once; the top ten hold roughly 23%. Sequences were obtained from blood. All receptors come from a human donor in good health. The CDR3 runs from the conserved cysteine through the conserved F or W. D genes are given only for firm matches. The size of a clone is reported for some rows only, either as once, few or many, or as a class for expanded clones.

length	D	size	V	J	CDR3	DNA
14	NA	few	TRBV3-1	TRBJ2-1	CASSRQGGVREQFF	TGTGCCAGCAGCCGCCAGGGGGGGGTTAGGGAGCAGTTCTTC
16	TRBD2	NA	TRBV12-3/TRBV12-4	TRBJ2-2	CASQTHLAGVTGELFF	TGTGCCAGCCAGACCCATTTAGCGGGGGTCACCGGGGAGCTGTTTTTT
14	NA	NA	TRBV12-3/TRBV12-4	TRBJ2-1	CASGRGNSYNEQFF	TGTGCCAGCGGCCGGGGCAACTCCTACAATGAGCAGTTCTTC
16	NA	NA	TRBV15	TRBJ1-2	CATSRDTGRTNYGYTF	TGTGCCACCAGCAGAGATACGGGGAGAACTAACTATGGCTACACCTTC
16	NA	few	TRBV7-2	TRBJ2-7	CASNEKESQHLYEQYF	TGTGCCAGCAACGAAAAGGAGAGCCAGCACCTCTACGAGCAGTACTTC
13	NA	NA	TRBV12-3/TRBV12-4	TRBJ1-2	CASSWVRDHGYTF	TGTGCCAGCAGTTGGGTACGGGACCATGGCTACACCTTC
17	NA	NA	TRBV4-2	TRBJ2-7	CASSQLTGMVLNYVQYF	TGTGCCAGCAGCCAGCTAACAGGGATGGTCCTCAACTACGTGCAGTACTTC
15	NA	few	TRBV7-6	TRBJ1-2	CAGSPGGGRYYGYTF	TGTGCCGGCAGCCCCGGCGGGGGCAGGTACTATGGCTACACCTTC
15	NA	few	TRBV12-3/TRBV12-4	TRBJ1-4	CASSLQATTNEKLFF	TGTGCCAGCAGTTTGCAGGCAACAACTAATGAAAAACTGTTTTTT
16	NA	few	TRBV5-1	TRBJ2-7	CAIPGGTPEGDNEQYF	TGCGCCATTCCGGGCGGGACCCCCGAAGGAGATAACGAGCAGTACTTC